Reported below is one T cell receptor beta chain. The data are from a study of blood T cell repertoires in COVID-19. Study at large: Spain, Italy and the United States supplied samples that represented acute and convalescent COVID-19.

Original analysis: Scientists estimated how many nucleated cells there were by amplifying reference gene primers. Sequencing was performed with immunoSEQ multiplex PCR; in TCRdb, only in-frame clones are kept and a portion is missing. V, J and clone size derive from that table, while D and trimming were established from the DNA sequence. The sample has about 190,000 clones; 89% are singletons. Germline V CDR1 and CDR2: LNHDA, SQIVND (reference sequence). The CDR3 covers 14 residues. V was pared by 5 bases and J by 4 bases, with 7 bases of the junction left unmatched. The chain carries TRBV19 and TRBJ2-7; 8 bases are shared with TRBD1. The TCR was taken from a man aged 35 to 55 with acute or convalescent COVID-19. Sequencing was done on a sample of peripheral blood. The CDR3 loop reads CASSVGQGPYEQYF. The CDR3 coding sequence is TGTGCCAGTAGTGTCGGACAGGGTCCGTACGAGCAGTACTTC.